This T cell receptor beta chain was observed in a study of Graves' ophthalmopathy and Graves' hyperthyroidism. Overall study results and limits: Ophthalmopathy could be told apart from stable hyperthyroidism by a 13-signature model (approximately 91% sensitivity, around 80% specificity). Most thyroid clonotypes with frequency above 0.001 were detected in blood too.

This clonotype was counted ten times or more. Its target is unknown. As the template, RNA transcripts were used to amplify TCR beta CDR3 regions. First-round RT-PCR relied on HTBI primers, and a second-round multiplex PCR came next. TCRdb reprocessed the multiplex PCR reads with MiXCR, giving one entry per CDR3 protein. This table has hundreds of thousands of distinct CDR3 sequences, around a fifth appearing once. If no ophthalmopathy appeared within 18 months of follow-up, hyperthyroidism was termed stable. Excluded were patients with other autoimmune diseases, uncontrolled infections, pregnancy or lactation. This TCR was recovered from a woman between 18 and 30 years old with stable Graves' hyperthyroidism. Some clones in this sample may be carry-over from other donors' samples. The specimen was peripheral blood.

The CDR3 DNA follows: TGTGCCAGCAGCCCGGAAGCGGATTCACCCCTCCACTTT. Translating gives CASSPEADSPLHF. The rearrangement links TRBV4-2 to TRBJ1-6; no firm D call. CDR1 is LGHNA, CDR2 YNFKEQ, per germline. The CDR3 sequence is 13 residues long. V shed 4 bases and J shed 8 bases, with 9 bases lying between them.